The 9 T cell receptor beta chains reported below all come from one sample, sequenced in a study of early T cells in non-severe SARS-CoV-2 infection (dated by TCRdb to the early 2020s). Library preparation employed 5' RACE. TCRdb names NextSeq 500 as the instrument used. TCRdb cleaned the public reads at Q25 with fastp, built clones with MiXCR and kept in-frame beta chains. Every CDR3 protein is listed once, alongside the most common genes and DNA of its rows. The sample includes 45,000 or so distinct CDR3 sequences, with 11% observed a single time. About 9.9% of the sample rests with the top ten. Sequencing used whole blood. The source is an adult who was a healthcare worker with PCR-confirmed SARS-CoV-2 infection or an uninfected control (not recorded which).

This clonotype was recorded at least ten times. V usage is TRBV7-6 and J usage is TRBJ2-5, with 8 bases lining up with TRBD2. Trimming cost V 4 bases and J 5 bases; bases outside gene matches: 21. CDR1 is SGHVS and CDR2 is FNYEAQ in the germline V gene. The CDR3 length is 19 residues. The chain's CDR3 is CASSSYQTGTRQRGETQYF. The CDR3 DNA follows: TGTGCCAGCAGCTCCTACCAGACCGGGACTAGGCAAAGAGGGGAGACCCAGTACTTC.

This clonotype has only a few counts. The rearrangement links TRBV24-1 to TRBJ2-3; D call uncertain. The CDR3 covers 16 residues. V lost 0 bases and J 0 bases, leaving 9 bases between the germline ends. CDR1 and CDR2 from the germline V gene are KGHDR and SFDVKD. CDR3 in amino acids: CATSDLVGSSTDTQYF. The CDR3 nucleotides read TGTGCCACCAGTGATTTGGTAGGCTCTAGCACAGATACGCAGTATTTT.

This chain uses TRBV29-1 with TRBJ2-2; 7 bases agree with TRBD1. CDR3 length equals 12 residues. CDR1 and CDR2 from the germline V gene are SQVTM and ANQGSEA. Unmatched junction bases numbered 4, after V lost 6 bases and J lost 6 bases. CDR3 sequence (DNA): TGCAGCGTAGGGACAGTGTCCGGGGAGCTGTTTTTT. Translation gives CSVGTVSGELFF.

V is TRBV5-4 and J is TRBJ2-3; 13 nucleotides align to TRBD2. The germline V gene has CDR1 SGHNT and CDR2 YYREEE (reference sequence). Trimming took 1 base from V and 1 from J; bases not matched to a gene: 3. This CDR3 has 17 residues. The CDR3 here is CASSLYGTSGGTDTQYF. The CDR3 DNA is TGTGCCAGCAGCTTGTATGGGACTAGCGGGGGCACAGATACGCAGTATTTT.

V gene TRBV5-5 combines with J gene TRBJ2-5; D not certain. The V gene's germline CDR1 is SGHKS and CDR2 YYEKEE (reference sequence). The CDR3 extends over 13 amino acids. The V end was cut by 0 bases, the J end by 5 bases, with 8 bases between. The CDR3 bases are TGTGCCAGCAGCTTGGTGCCTACGGAGACCCAGTACTTC. It is translated as CASSLVPTETQYF.

This clonotype was picked up a small number of times. This rearrangement joins TRBV19 to TRBJ2-1, with TRBD2 identical over 11 bases. Germline CDR1 is LNHDA and CDR2 is SQIVND (reference sequence). This CDR3 is 16 amino acids long. V shed 2 bases, J shed 4 bases, and the junction held 4 bases outside the gene matches. The CDR3 sequence is CASSIIPSGGYNEQFF. The CDR3 bases are TGTGCCAGTAGTATAATTCCTAGCGGGGGGTACAATGAGCAGTTCTTC.

The rearrangement links TRBV24-1 to TRBJ2-5, with D perhaps TRBD1 (5 bases). The CDR3 totals 10 residues. Trimming cost V 9 bases and J 5 bases, with 6 bases left between them. Germline CDR1 reads KGHDR; CDR2 reads SFDVKD. Written as DNA, the CDR3 is TGTGCCACCGCAGGGGAGACCCAGTACTTC. It specifies CATAGETQYF.

The chain couples TRBV2 to TRBJ1-5; 8 bases agree with TRBD1. The CDR3 sequence is 17 residues long. V lost 5 bases and J lost 3; bases outside the gene matches: 12. The germline V gene has CDR1 SNHLY and CDR2 FYNNEI. CDR3 loop: CASSQSPGTGLNQPQHF. The CDR3 DNA follows: TGTGCCAGCAGTCAGAGCCCCGGGACAGGCCTCAATCAGCCCCAGCATTTT.

This clonotype was seen more than once but under ten times. This chain links TRBV3-1 with TRBJ2-1; 12 positions match TRBD2. CDR3 length: 14 residues. CDR1 LGHDT and CDR2 YNNKEL come from the germline V gene (reference sequence). The trim removed 7 bases at V and 3 bases at J, leaving 1 base unmatched. The CDR3 DNA follows: TGTGCCAGCACGACTAGCGGGGGCTACAATGAGCAGTTCTTC. Translation: CASTTSGGYNEQFF.